This T cell receptor (beta chain) was identified during a study of T cell responses to AZD1222 COVID-19 vaccine. The V gene's germline CDR1 is WNHNN and CDR2 SYGVQD (reference sequence). CDR3 length: 14 residues. The junction had 2 bases not matched to a gene; V was cut back by 0 bases and J by 7 bases. Assay used: immunoSEQ multiplex PCR; TCRdb lists only in-frame clones, some missing. The sample records 100,000 to 150,000 clones, about 89% being singletons. This receptor was obtained from an adult in good health. The chain uses TRBV10-1 and TRBJ2-1; TRBD2 matches at 8 bases. The sample was peripheral blood, taken on day 0 of AZD1222 vaccination. The CDR3 sequence: CASSESGLENEQFF. The CDR3 DNA is TGCGCCAGCAGTGAGTCGGGACTAGAGAATGAGCAGTTCTTC.